The sequence of this TCR beta chain was determined in a study of blood T cell repertoires in COVID-19. Background on the study: There were acute and convalescent COVID-19 samples, and they came from the United States, Italy and Spain.

In the source study's methods: Amplification of reference gene primers was used by the study to estimate nucleated cell counts. The protocol was immunoSEQ multiplex PCR, while the TCRdb copy is restricted to in-frame clones and leaves out a portion. That table gives V, J and clone size, and the DNA gave D and trimming. Among hundreds of thousands of clones listed, roughly 91% were seen once. Seattle participants joined during active infection and were tracked over time. V trimming: 6 bases; J trimming: 5 bases; junction bases outside the gene matches: 0. The CDR3 consists of 11 residues. Looked up from germline, CDR1 is LGHDT and CDR2 is YNNKEL (reference sequence).

This TCR came from a woman aged 25 to 39 with COVID-19, enrolled during active disease. The sequencing input was peripheral blood. V is TRBV3-1 (or the pseudogene TRBV3-2) and J is TRBJ1-1; the match to TRBD1 covers 7 bases. CDR3 nucleotides: TGTGCCAGCAGACAGGGGACTGAAGCTTTCTTT. Its translation is CASRQGTEAFF.